A selection of T cell receptor beta chains follows, all from one sample in a study of T-cell memory formation after mild COVID-19. TCRdb fed the 5' RACE reads into MiXCR, producing one record per CDR3 protein. The data contain some 69,000 distinct CDR3 sequences, over 15% of them singletons. Source material: PBMCs or a T cell subset sorted from them (not recorded which). The receptors were gathered from an adult woman who had mild COVID-19 (a few samples of this study predate the infection). Cell type and time point are not known. The CDR3 runs from the conserved cysteine through the conserved F or W. Fields, in order: V gene, J gene, D gene, clone size, CDR3 DNA, CDR3 protein. A D gene is named only where the DNA matches it firmly. Rows may omit the clone size; those that give it use once, few, many or a size class.

V: TRBV7-9
J: TRBJ2-7
D: NA
size: few
DNA: TGTGCCAGCAGCTCCCGGGGGAGCGAGCAGTACTTC
CDR3: CASSSRGSEQYF

V: TRBV5-5
J: TRBJ2-7
D: NA
size: NA
DNA: TGTGCCAGCAGCGCCGACAGCAGTGCGTCCTACGAGCAGTACTTC
CDR3: CASSADSSASYEQYF

V: TRBV7-9
J: TRBJ1-1
D: NA
size: NA
DNA: TGTGCCAGCAGCAAACAGGGAGACACTGAAGCTTTCTTT
CDR3: CASSKQGDTEAFF

V: TRBV19
J: TRBJ2-7
D: TRBD1
size: many
DNA: TGTGCCAGTAGTAGACAGGGTTCCTACTACGAGCAGTACTTC
CDR3: CASSRQGSYYEQYF

V: TRBV9
J: TRBJ1-2
D: NA
size: few
DNA: TGTGCCAGCAGCGGGCCGGGGGATGCTTACTATGGCTACACCTTC
CDR3: CASSGPGDAYYGYTF

V: TRBV14
J: TRBJ2-1
D: NA
size: NA
DNA: TGTGCCAGCAGCCATTCGGAGGGGAATGAGCAGTTCTTC
CDR3: CASSHSEGNEQFF

V: TRBV29-1
J: TRBJ2-5
D: NA
size: NA
DNA: TGCAGCGTAGTTCCGGGACTGGGCGAGACCCAGTACTTC
CDR3: CSVVPGLGETQYF

V: TRBV27
J: TRBJ1-5
D: TRBD1
size: few
DNA: TGTGCCAGCAGTTTAGGACAGGGAAGGGATCAGCCCCAGCATTTT
CDR3: CASSLGQGRDQPQHF

V: TRBV7-3
J: TRBJ1-1
D: NA
size: few
DNA: TGTGCCAGCAGCCCGGTGAGCAGCTTGAACACTGAAGCTTTCTTT
CDR3: CASSPVSSLNTEAFF

V: TRBV7-8
J: TRBJ2-7
D: TRBD1
size: few
DNA: TGTGCCAGCAGCTTGGGGAGACAGGGGGTCCACGAGCAGTACTTC
CDR3: CASSLGRQGVHEQYF

V: TRBV7-8
J: TRBJ2-7
D: NA
size: NA
DNA: TGTGCCAGCAGCTCCCCCGGGGTCCCCTACGAGCAGTACTTC
CDR3: CASSSPGVPYEQYF

V: TRBV20-1
J: TRBJ2-1
D: TRBD2
size: NA
DNA: TGCAGTGCTGTACAAGCGGGGCGCTACAATGAGCAGTTCTTC
CDR3: CSAVQAGRYNEQFF

V: TRBV27
J: TRBJ1-1
D: TRBD1
size: many
DNA: TGTGCCAGCACCTGGACAGGGGGCTCCCTTTTTGGCACTGAAGCTTTCTTT
CDR3: CASTWTGGSLFGTEAFF

V: TRBV27
J: TRBJ2-3
D: NA
size: NA
DNA: TGTGCCAGCAGTTTACGCTGGGATAGCGGAAACACAGATACGCAGTATTTT
CDR3: CASSLRWDSGNTDTQYF

V: TRBV12-3/TRBV12-4
J: TRBJ2-3
D: TRBD1
size: few
DNA: TGTGCCAGCAGTAAAACGACAGGGCTGACAGATACGCAGTATTTT
CDR3: CASSKTTGLTDTQYF

V: TRBV12-3/TRBV12-4
J: TRBJ1-4
D: NA
size: few
DNA: TGTGCCAGCAGCGACCCCCTTATGGGGACATTAGGACGAAGAGAAAAACTGTTTTTT
CDR3: CASSDPLMGTLGRREKLFF

V: TRBV7-6
J: TRBJ2-7
D: NA
size: NA
DNA: TGTGCCAGCAGCTTAGGGGGGCAGCTTTACGAGCAGTACTTC
CDR3: CASSLGGQLYEQYF

V: TRBV6-5
J: TRBJ2-6
D: NA
size: NA
DNA: TGTGCGGCACGTCGCGGGTCGGGGGCCAACGTCCTGACTTTC
CDR3: CAARRGSGANVLTF

V: TRBV20-1
J: TRBJ2-7
D: TRBD1
size: few
DNA: TGCAGTGCTACCTGGTGGGACAGGGTAGAAAGGGGCACAGTATCCCCCTACGAGCAGTACTTC
CDR3: CSATWWDRVERGTVSPYEQYF

V: TRBV29-1
J: TRBJ2-7
D: NA
size: NA
DNA: TGCAGCGTAACCGCTCCAGGGGAATCCTACGAGCAGTACTTC
CDR3: CSVTAPGESYEQYF

V: TRBV5-1
J: TRBJ2-1
D: NA
size: few
DNA: TGCGCCAGCAGCTTGGTCGACGACATTGGGGCCTACAATGAGCAGTTCTTC
CDR3: CASSLVDDIGAYNEQFF

V: TRBV4-2
J: TRBJ2-3
D: TRBD2
size: few
DNA: TGTGCCAGCAGCCAAGAGGCGGCGGGAGGGGCAGATACGCAGTATTTT
CDR3: CASSQEAAGGADTQYF

V: TRBV12-5
J: TRBJ1-2
D: NA
size: few
DNA: TGTGCTAGTGGTTCCGCAGGATCCCCCCCCTATGGCTACACCTTC
CDR3: CASGSAGSPPYGYTF

V: TRBV7-6
J: TRBJ2-2
D: NA
size: NA
DNA: TGTGCCAGCAGCTCTCTCGAGGGGGAATCGGGGGAGCTGTTTTTT
CDR3: CASSSLEGESGELFF

V: TRBV5-1
J: TRBJ2-4
D: NA
size: few
DNA: TGCGCCAGCAGCCTCGGGACGGTCGAAAACATTCAGTACTTC
CDR3: CASSLGTVENIQYF

V: TRBV4-1
J: TRBJ2-7
D: NA
size: few
DNA: TGCGCCAGCAGCCAAGTGCAACTTTCACCCTCCTACGAGCAGTACTTC
CDR3: CASSQVQLSPSYEQYF

V: TRBV21-1
J: TRBJ2-3
D: NA
size: few
DNA: TGTGCCAGCAGGACTAGCGGGGGGGCAGTCTGTGTCTGGTATTTT
CDR3: CASRTSGGAVCVWYF

V: TRBV6-2/TRBV6-3
J: TRBJ2-5
D: NA
size: NA
DNA: TGTGCCAGCGGTTACATCCAGAGCCAAGAGACCCAGTACTTC
CDR3: CASGYIQSQETQYF

V: TRBV24-1
J: TRBJ2-1
D: NA
size: few
DNA: TGTGCCACCAGTTCTTGGCAGGGCGACAATGAGCAGTTCTTC
CDR3: CATSSWQGDNEQFF

V: TRBV20-1
J: TRBJ2-1
D: TRBD1
size: NA
DNA: TGCAGTGCTAGAACGACGGCCGGGACAGGGAGGTTAGAGCAGTTCTTC
CDR3: CSARTTAGTGRLEQFF

V: TRBV13
J: TRBJ2-7
D: NA
size: NA
DNA: TGTGCCAGCAGCTTAGAAAGGGCCGCCAACTACGAGCAGTACTTC
CDR3: CASSLERAANYEQYF

V: TRBV7-2
J: TRBJ2-1
D: TRBD2
size: NA
DNA: TGTGCCAGCAGCTTAGTGGCTAGCGGGGGGGTTGAGCAGTTCTTC
CDR3: CASSLVASGGVEQFF

V: TRBV5-4
J: TRBJ1-1
D: NA
size: NA
DNA: TGTGCCAGCATAGGGACCGCTGGGACTGAAGCTTTCTTT
CDR3: CASIGTAGTEAFF

V: TRBV4-3
J: TRBJ2-3
D: NA
size: few
DNA: TGCGCCAGCAGCCCTGGCCTGGGAGAATACACAGATACGCAGTATTTT
CDR3: CASSPGLGEYTDTQYF

V: TRBV7-9
J: TRBJ2-1
D: NA
size: many
DNA: TGTGCCAGCAGCTTAGTTTGGGCGCTGGGGGGCTCCTACAATGAGCAGTTCTTC
CDR3: CASSLVWALGGSYNEQFF

V: TRBV5-4
J: TRBJ1-2
D: TRBD1
size: NA
DNA: TGTGCCAGCAGCAGCCAACGGGGACAGGGGATTAATTATGGCTACACCTTC
CDR3: CASSSQRGQGINYGYTF

V: TRBV6-2/TRBV6-3
J: TRBJ2-4
D: NA
size: NA
DNA: TGTGCCACTCACACCCGGGACCAGACAATAGGGGAGTACTTC
CDR3: CATHTRDQTIGEYF

V: TRBV7-6
J: TRBJ2-1
D: NA
size: NA
DNA: TGTGCCAGCAGCTTAGAGGGCGGGTACAATGAGCAGTTCTTC
CDR3: CASSLEGGYNEQFF

V: TRBV9
J: TRBJ1-6
D: TRBD1
size: few
DNA: TGTGCCAGCAGCGCCGGGACAGGCAATTCACCCCTCCACTTT
CDR3: CASSAGTGNSPLHF

V: TRBV20-1
J: TRBJ2-7
D: TRBD2
size: many
DNA: TGCAGTGCTAGAGAGGAGCGGGACTACGAGCAGTACTTC
CDR3: CSAREERDYEQYF

V: TRBV19
J: TRBJ2-5
D: TRBD2
size: few
DNA: TGTGCCAGTAGTACGTGGACTAGCGGGGGGTACCAAGAGACCCAGTACTTC
CDR3: CASSTWTSGGYQETQYF

V: TRBV19
J: TRBJ2-1
D: NA
size: few
DNA: TGTGCCAGTAGTATCCACAGCTACAATGAGCAGTTCTTC
CDR3: CASSIHSYNEQFF

V: TRBV7-3
J: TRBJ2-3
D: NA
size: once
DNA: TGTGCCAGCAGCTTAACAGCCGGGAGCACAGATACGCAGTATTTT
CDR3: CASSLTAGSTDTQYF

V: TRBV7-9
J: TRBJ1-1
D: NA
size: NA
DNA: TGTGCCAGCAGCTCTACTCTGGGCACTGAAGCTTTCTTT
CDR3: CASSSTLGTEAFF